Each of the 22 T cell receptor beta chains below was sequenced from the same sample in a study of shared T cell receptors in the human thymus. Repertoires were generated with immunoSEQ multiplex PCR, while TCRdb's copy carries only in-frame clones and drops some. The table lists hundreds of thousands of clones, roughly 90% of them singletons. The data also belong to a second study, concerning human thymus T cells.

The sample was thymocytes. The receptors stem from a boy younger than two with a congenital heart defect.

The J gene is TRBJ2-3, the V gene TRBV27; 7 nucleotides align to TRBD2. CDR1 MNHEY and CDR2 SMNVEV come from the germline V gene (reference sequence). J was trimmed by 0 bases and V by 2 bases; bases with no gene match: 5. This CDR3 is built from 16 residues. The CDR3 DNA reads as TGTGCCAGCAGTTTAGGAACTAGCGCAAGCACAGATACGCAGTATTTT. It is translated as CASSLGTSASTDTQYF.

The chain links TRBV2 to TRBJ1-3; 9 nucleotides align to TRBD1. CDR3 length: 14 amino acids. CDR1 is SNHLY, CDR2 FYNNEI, per germline. V lost 6 bases, J lost 4 bases, and 4 bases stayed unmatched. The DNA of the CDR3 is TGTGCCAGCAGCTGGACAGGGGACGGAAACACCATATATTTT. Encoded protein: CASSWTGDGNTIYF.

The table lists this clone with a few counts. V usage is TRBV25-1 and J usage is TRBJ1-4; D possibly corresponds to TRBD1 (5 bases). The CDR3 loop spans 17 amino acids. V was cut by 0 bases and J by 1 base, with 12 bases left in between. The germline V gene encodes CDR1 MGHDK and CDR2 SYGVNS. The CDR3 DNA follows: TGTGCCAGCAGTGAATATATTCTGGGGGGAACTAATGAAAAACTGTTTTTT. Protein: CASSEYILGGTNEKLFF.

CDR3 residues: CASSLFLETQYF. DNA of the CDR3: TGCGCCAGCAGCTTGTTCTTGGAGACCCAGTACTTC. The V and J genes are TRBV5-1 and TRBJ2-5; D gene uncertain. V lost 1 base and J lost 5, with 6 bases in between. The CDR3 extends over 12 amino acids. CDR1 SGHRS and CDR2 YFSETQ come from the germline V gene.

The chain recombines TRBV5-8 with TRBJ2-1; the match to TRBD2 covers 13 bases. The V gene end was trimmed by 6 bases and the J gene end by 7 bases; junction bases not matched to a gene: 16. CDR1 and CDR2 from the germline V gene are SGHTS and YDEGEE. The CDR3 length is 18 residues. This CDR3 reads CASNMPGLAGDRGNEQFF. The CDR3 DNA follows: TGTGCCAGCAACATGCCCGGACTAGCGGGAGATAGGGGGAATGAGCAGTTCTTC.

The V call is TRBV4-3, the J call TRBJ2-2, with TRBD1 as a possible D gene (5 bases). The CDR3 extends over 15 amino acids. Germline V lookup: CDR1 LGHNA, CDR2 YSLEER. V lost 4 bases to trimming and J lost 1 base, with 10 bases between them. The CDR3 protein is CASSLRQRNTGELFF. The CDR3 coding sequence is TGCGCCAGCAGCCTCCGACAGAGGAACACCGGGGAGCTGTTTTTT.

This sequence joins TRBV2 and TRBJ2-1, with 9 bases matching TRBD2. From germline, CDR1 is SNHLY and CDR2 FYNNEI. The V segment lost 3 bases and the J segment 5 bases; nucleotides outside the gene matches: 5. This CDR3 contains 15 residues. In DNA form, the CDR3 reads TGTGCCAGCAGTGACGGGCTAGCGGGAAACAATGAGCAGTTCTTC. Its translation is CASSDGLAGNNEQFF. Full variable domain (missing parts from reference TRBV2 and TRBJ2-1): EPEVTQTPSHQVTQMGQEVILRCVPISNHLYFYWYRQILGQKVEFLVSFYNNEISEKSEIFDDQFSVERPDGSNFTLKIRSTKLEDSAMYFCASSDGLAGNNEQFFGPGTRLTVL.

This clone has only a few counts. V gene TRBV14 combines with J gene TRBJ2-3; the match to TRBD2 covers 8 bases. Germline V gene data show CDR1 as SGHDN and CDR2 as FVKESK. The CDR3 covers 16 residues. With V trimmed by 1 base and J by 3 bases, 6 bases remained unmatched. CDR3 in DNA: TGTGCCAGCAGCCAAGTAAGCGGGAGCAGAACAGATACGCAGTATTTT. This codes for CASSQVSGSRTDTQYF.

The chain employs TRBV29-1 and TRBJ2-3; 13 nucleotides match TRBD2. Germline loops: CDR1 SQVTM, CDR2 ANQGSEA. The CDR3 runs to 18 residues. The V segment lost 3 bases and the J segment 5 bases; nucleotides outside the gene matches: 14. The CDR3 is CSVEPGTGLAGAGDTQYF. The CDR3 DNA reads TGCAGCGTTGAGCCAGGGACCGGACTAGCGGGAGCGGGAGATACGCAGTATTTT.

The chain employs TRBV5-1 and TRBJ2-1; D perhaps matches TRBD1 (6 bases). Trimming stripped 4 bases from V and 6 bases from J, with 20 bases between. Germline V gene data show CDR1 as SGHRS and CDR2 as YFSETQ. CDR3 length: 16 residues. In DNA form, the CDR3 reads TGCGCCAGCAGCCCTATAGCCGGGACACTTGCCAATGAGCAGTTCTTC. It specifies CASSPIAGTLANEQFF. The complete variable domain, with remaining parts taken from reference TRBV5-1 and TRBJ2-1, reads KAGVTQTPRYLIKTRGQQVTLSCSPISGHRSVSWYQQTPGQGLQFLFEYFSETQRNKGNFPGRFSGRQFSNSRSEMNVSTLELGDSALYLCASSPIAGTLANEQFFGPGTRLTVL.

The gene calls are TRBV7-7 and TRBJ2-5, with 15 bases identical to TRBD2. Germline loops: CDR1 SSHAT, CDR2 FNYEAQ (reference sequence). The CDR3 contains 20 residues. V lost 5 bases and J lost 3; bases outside the gene matches: 16. This CDR3 is CASSLHLRTSGRVSEETQYF. Here the CDR3 DNA reads TGTGCCAGCAGCCTTCACCTCCGGACTAGCGGGAGGGTTAGTGAAGAGACCCAGTACTTC.

This chain connects TRBV11-3 to TRBJ2-7, with TRBD1 matching over 8 bases. The CDR3 totals 14 residues. The trim removed 8 bases at V and 3 bases at J, leaving 9 bases unmatched. Looked up from germline, CDR1 is SGHNT and CDR2 is YENEEA. This CDR3 is CASGVLQGGYEQYF. Here the CDR3 DNA reads TGTGCCAGCGGAGTACTACAGGGGGGCTACGAGCAGTACTTC.

J is TRBJ1-1 and V is TRBV4-3; D not resolved. The CDR3 covers 17 residues. Germline CDR1 reads LGHNA; CDR2 reads YSLEER. The ends were cut back, 0 bases at V and 1 base at J, with 15 bases in the middle. CDR3 residues: CASSQDSGYSANTEAFF. CDR3 sequence (DNA): TGCGCCAGCAGCCAAGATTCCGGGTACTCGGCGAACACTGAAGCTTTCTTT.

V gene TRBV20-1 combines with J gene TRBJ2-7; 7 bases are a match to TRBD2. The CDR3 is 11 residues long. Unmatched junction bases numbered 3, after V lost 4 bases and J lost 6 bases. CDR1 and CDR2 (germline): DFQATT, SNEGSKA (reference sequence). The CDR3 DNA reads as TGCAGTGCTACCAGCGGGACCGAGCAGTACTTC. Amino acid sequence: CSATSGTEQYF.

V usage is TRBV4-1 and J usage is TRBJ2-7; 11 bases map to TRBD2. V shed 6 bases and J 3 bases; nucleotides not matched to a gene: 7. The germline V gene has CDR1 MGHRA and CDR2 YSYEKL. This CDR3 contains 15 residues. CDR3 sequence reads: CASSQRGLADYEQYF. In DNA, the CDR3 is TGCGCCAGCAGTCAAAGGGGACTAGCGGACTACGAGCAGTACTTC.

The chain carries TRBV2 and TRBJ2-5; 14 bases are a match to TRBD2. CDR1 is SNHLY and CDR2 is FYNNEI in the germline V gene. Trimming cost V 6 bases and J 5 bases; bases outside gene matches: 5. This CDR3 region has 15 residues. The CDR3 DNA sequence: TGTGCCAGCAGGGCGGGACTAGCGGGAGACGAGACCCAGTACTTC. Protein: CASRAGLAGDETQYF.

A note on this clone: Other nucleotide sequences from this sample produce the same CDR3. This chain connects TRBV20-1 to TRBJ2-7; maybe TRBD2 (7 bases). Germline V gene lookup returns CDR1 DFQATT and CDR2 SNEGSKA (reference sequence). The CDR3 has 11 amino acids. V lost 3 bases, J lost 6 bases, and 9 bases lay in between. The CDR3 DNA sequence: TGCAGTGCTAGGGGAGGGGGCGAGCAGTACTTC. This codes for CSARGGGEQYF.

V and J are TRBV9 and TRBJ2-3, with a possible D match to TRBD2 (5 bases). Trimming removed 4 bases at V and 0 bases at J, with 12 bases between. From germline, CDR1 is SGDLS and CDR2 YYNGEE. The CDR3 covers 15 residues. The CDR3 DNA reads as TGTGCCAGCAGCCCCCTAGCCGACAGCACAGATACGCAGTATTTT. Its protein is CASSPLADSTDTQYF.

This chain uses TRBV2 with TRBJ2-5; TRBD2 matches at 10 bases. Germline CDR1 SNHLY, CDR2 FYNNEI. V was pared by 5 bases and J by 4 bases, with 16 bases of the junction left unmatched. The CDR3 is 18 residues long. The CDR3 DNA sequence: TGTGCCAGCAGTTCTCTCCCACCACTAGCGGGGCCCCCAGAGACCCAGTACTTC. It translates to CASSSLPPLAGPPETQYF.

V usage is TRBV6-6 and J usage is TRBJ1-5; unclear D gene. This CDR3 has 13 amino acids. Germline V lookup: CDR1 MNHNY, CDR2 SVGAGI (reference sequence). V was pared by 6 bases and J by 0 bases, with 6 bases between. CDR3 loop: CASRLGSNQPQHF. The CDR3 DNA follows: TGTGCCAGCAGGCTAGGTAGCAATCAGCCCCAGCATTTT.

The rearrangement links TRBV14 to TRBJ2-3; D possibly corresponds to TRBD1 (6 bases). V gave up 4 bases and J gave up 2 bases, with 13 bases separating them. The CDR3 extends over 15 amino acids. CDR1 SGHDN and CDR2 FVKESK come from the germline V gene. The CDR3 DNA reads TGTGCCAGCAGCCCTGGGGGCCTGATCACAGATACGCAGTATTTT. The encoded protein is CASSPGGLITDTQYF.

This chain connects TRBV6-6 to TRBJ1-5; 9 nucleotides agree with TRBD1. This CDR3 is 16 amino acids long. Germline CDR1 is MNHNY and CDR2 is SVGAGI (reference sequence). V lost 2 bases to trimming and J lost 2 bases; unmatched junction nucleotides: 4. CDR3 sequence reads: CASSYPRQGGNQPQHF. CDR3 bases: TGTGCCAGCAGTTACCCTCGACAGGGGGGCAATCAGCCCCAGCATTTT.